The text below deals with one T cell receptor beta chain. The sample is drawn from a study of cytomegalovirus exposure and HLA in healthy donors. V was trimmed by 4 bases and J by 5 bases, leaving 14 bases between them. The germline V gene encodes CDR1 MNHNS and CDR2 SASEGT. CDR3 length: 15 residues. The PCR had 60 Vbeta and 13 Jbeta primers. Using immunoSEQ multiplex PCR, the repertoire was profiled, and TCRdb retains in-frame clones only, with some absent. The sample lists under 200,000 clones, approximately 78% occurring once. The sample was PBMCs. The clonotype originates from a male donor in good health and CMV-seropositive. The chain links TRBV6-1 to TRBJ2-2, with D possibly TRBD1 on 5 matching bases. CDR3 residues: CASSGKSTGTGELFF. CDR3 bases: TGTGCCAGCAGTGGAAAATCTACAGGTACCGGGGAGCTGTTTTTT.